One and the same sample provided the 32 T cell receptor beta chains below, sequenced in a study of blood T cell repertoires in COVID-19. Libraries were prepared by immunoSEQ multiplex PCR; TCRdb keeps only in-frame clonotypes and omits some of them. The repertoire consists of around 250,000 clones, with roughly 85% occurring once and the leading ten covering 1.5% to 2%. Sequenced material: PBMCs or T cells enriched from blood (not recorded which). The origin of the receptors is a woman aged 50 to 65 who had recovered from COVID-19.

J is TRBJ2-1 and V is TRBV6-5, with D possibly matching TRBD2 (7 bases). CDR1 is MNHEY, CDR2 SVGAGI, per germline. Trimming left V 7 bases short and J 10 bases short, with 23 bases between. The CDR3 has 15 amino acids. CDR3 nucleotide sequence: TGTGCCAGCATCCGAGGGCTAGCGGCTACAGGGGAGCAGTTCTTC. Translating gives CASIRGLAATGEQFF.

The chain recombines TRBV4-1 with TRBJ2-1; TRBD1 might be the D (5 bases). Germline V gene sequence: CDR1 MGHRA, CDR2 YSYEKL. The germline V and J ends were trimmed by 1 base and 5 bases, with 15 bases remaining between them. This CDR3 comprises 16 residues. CDR3 sequence reads: CASSQVGRGSNNEQFF. In DNA, the CDR3 is TGCGCCAGCAGCCAAGTGGGGCGAGGTAGCAACAATGAGCAGTTCTTC.

The V and J genes are TRBV4-2 and TRBJ2-3; D may be TRBD2 (5 bases). The V end lost 0 bases, the J end lost 2 bases, and 9 bases lay between the germline ends. This CDR3 contains 15 residues. Germline lookup yields CDR1 LGHNA and CDR2 YNFKEQ. The CDR3 is CASSQERAPTDTQYF. The CDR3 nucleotides read TGTGCCAGCAGCCAAGAGAGGGCACCCACAGATACGCAGTATTTT.

The chain is built from TRBV7-2 and TRBJ2-7; a weak D match, TRBD2 (5 bases). V was trimmed by 6 bases and J by 4 bases, leaving 22 bases between them. Germline V lookup: CDR1 SGHTA, CDR2 FQGNSA. The length of the CDR3 is 16 residues. CDR3 DNA sequence: TGTGCCAGCAGTATTCACCCAGACTACCGGAGATACGAGCAGTACTTC. Protein: CASSIHPDYRRYEQYF.

V is TRBV11-1 and J is TRBJ1-1, with D possibly TRBD1 on 6 matching bases. V was cut by 2 bases and J by 6 bases, with 16 bases left in between. The CDR3 totals 15 residues. Germline CDR1 and CDR2: SGHAT and FQDESV (reference sequence). CDR3 residues: CASSLKGGFNAEAFF. CDR3 DNA sequence: TGTGCCAGCAGCTTAAAAGGGGGTTTTAACGCTGAAGCTTTCTTT.

The chain carries TRBV7-6 and TRBJ2-5; 9 bases map to TRBD2. CDR1 SGHVS and CDR2 FNYEAQ come from the germline V gene. This CDR3 region has 17 residues. The trim removed 1 base at V and 2 bases at J, leaving 8 bases unmatched. The CDR3 spells CASSLGLAGVTQETQYF. CDR3 bases: TGTGCCAGCAGCTTAGGTTTAGCGGGAGTAACTCAAGAGACCCAGTACTTC.

V is TRBV7-9 and J is TRBJ1-4, with D tentatively TRBD1 (5 bases). Germline V lookup: CDR1 SEHNR, CDR2 FQNEAQ (reference sequence). The CDR3 runs 14 residues. Trimming shortened V by 5 bases and J by 5 bases, and 12 bases separated the two germline ends. The CDR3 DNA follows: TGTGCCAGCAGCCGACAGATGTTCAATGAAAAACTGTTTTTT. This encodes CASSRQMFNEKLFF.

This chain connects TRBV25-1 to TRBJ2-7; a weak D match, TRBD1 (6 bases). The CDR3 is 15 amino acids. Per the germline V gene, CDR1 is MGHDK and CDR2 is SYGVNS. V was cut by 3 bases and J by 3 bases, with 15 bases left in between. CDR3 DNA sequence: TGTGCCAGCAGTGACCTCGGCAGGGGCATCTACGAGCAGTACTTC. Protein sequence: CASSDLGRGIYEQYF.

The chain joins TRBV6-1 to TRBJ1-2; D is uncertain. V gave up 0 bases and J gave up 10 bases, with 9 bases separating them. This CDR3 is 12 amino acids long. The germline CDR1 and CDR2 sequences are MNHNS and SASEGT. As DNA, the CDR3 is TGTGCCAGCAGTGAAGCGAGATTCGCCTACACCTTC. This codes for CASSEARFAYTF.

The chain employs TRBV6-5 and TRBJ2-3; 10 bases map to TRBD2. The CDR3 loop spans 15 amino acids. CDR1 is MNHEY and CDR2 is SVGAGI in the germline V gene. Trimming took 0 bases from V and 3 from J; bases not matched to a gene: 0. DNA of the CDR3: TGTGCCAGCAGTTACTCGGGACTAGCGACAGATACGCAGTATTTT. The encoded protein is CASSYSGLATDTQYF.

This rearrangement joins TRBV7-9 to TRBJ2-3, with D perhaps TRBD1 (5 bases). The CDR3 runs to 15 residues. Germline assignment: CDR1 SEHNR and CDR2 FQNEAQ (reference sequence). The V gene lost 6 bases and the J gene lost 0 bases, with 13 bases spanning the gap. The chain's CDR3 is CASRRRGISTDTQYF. The CDR3, as DNA: TGTGCCAGCAGGCGAAGGGGAATTAGCACAGATACGCAGTATTTT.

In this sample, this clone turned up once. The chain recombines TRBV7-2 with TRBJ1-1; 8 bases line up with TRBD1. Trimming cost V 5 bases and J 5 bases; bases outside gene matches: 7. Germline V gene sequence: CDR1 SGHTA, CDR2 FQGNSA. The CDR3 runs to 14 residues. CDR3 region: CASSRGQGRTEAFF. The CDR3 DNA sequence: TGTGCCAGCAGCCGCGGACAGGGAAGGACTGAAGCTTTCTTT. The full variable domain, completed using reference TRBV7-2 and TRBJ1-1, is GAGVSQSPSNKVTEKGKDVELRCDPISGHTALYWYRQSLGQGLEFLIYFQGNSAPDKSGLPSDRFSAERTGGSVSTLTIQRTQQEDSAVYLCASSRGQGRTEAFFGQGTRLTVV.

This chain links TRBV9 with TRBJ1-4; D call uncertain. CDR3 size: 15 residues. Trimming took 0 bases from V and 0 from J, leaving 6 bases between them. Germline CDR1 is SGDLS and CDR2 is YYNGEE. The CDR3 bases are TGTGCCAGCAGCGTAGCTTCTGCAACTAATGAAAAACTGTTTTTT. It translates to CASSVASATNEKLFF.

The chain couples TRBV5-1 to TRBJ2-5; D is possibly TRBD2 (5 bases). This CDR3 has 14 residues. Per germline, CDR1 SGHRS and CDR2 YFSETQ. V was cut by 2 bases and J by 7 bases, with 15 bases left in between. The CDR3 nucleotides are TGCGCCAGCAGCTTAGGACTGCTTGAGAGGACCCAGTACTTC. Protein sequence: CASSLGLLERTQYF.

The chain couples TRBV18 to TRBJ2-7; 14 positions match TRBD2. The CDR3 consists of 18 residues. Trimming removed 3 bases from V and 3 bases from J; junction bases left unmatched: 10. From germline, CDR1 is KGHSH and CDR2 LQKENI. CDR3 coding DNA: TGTGCCAGCTCACCGTATTTGACTAGCGGGAGGGAGATCTACGAGCAGTACTTC. Its protein is CASSPYLTSGREIYEQYF. The entire variable domain, with the rest obtained from reference TRBV18 and TRBJ2-7, is as follows: NAGVMQNPRHLVRRRGQEARLRCSPMKGHSHVYWYRQLPEEGLKFMVYLQKENIIDESGMPKERFSAEFPKEGPSILRIQQVVRGDSAAYFCASSPYLTSGREIYEQYFGPGTRLTVT.

This sequence joins TRBV19 and TRBJ2-3; a weak D match, TRBD2 (6 bases). CDR1 is LNHDA and CDR2 is SQIVND in the germline V gene (reference sequence). The germline V and J ends were trimmed by 6 bases and 4 bases, with 14 bases remaining between them. The CDR3 contains 14 residues. The CDR3 nucleotides read TGTGCCAGTAGGCTGACAAGGAGGGCAGATACGCAGTATTTT. Protein sequence: CASRLTRRADTQYF. Full variable domain (outside the CDR3, taken from reference TRBV19 and TRBJ2-3): DGGITQSPKYLFRKEGQNVTLSCEQNLNHDAMYWYRQDPGQGLRLIYYSQIVNDFQKGDIAEGYSVSREKKESFPLTVTSAQKNPTAFYLCASRLTRRADTQYFGPGTRLTVL.

The J gene is TRBJ1-4, the V gene TRBV28; no definite D call. Between the trimmed V and J ends, which lost 8 bases and 8 bases, there was a span of 18 bases. Germline V gene sequence: CDR1 MDHEN, CDR2 SYDVKM. The CDR3 runs 14 residues. This CDR3 is CASAPQEPGEKLFF. The DNA for the CDR3 is TGTGCCAGCGCCCCGCAGGAACCTGGGGAAAAACTGTTTTTT.

The table lists this clone with a few counts. This rearrangement joins TRBV20-1 to TRBJ1-3, with D unresolved. The CDR3 totals 11 residues. Germline V gene data show CDR1 as DFQATT and CDR2 as SNEGSKA (reference sequence). Trimming stripped 6 bases from V and 13 bases from J, with 16 bases between. CDR3 amino acids: CSAAYRDLIYF. The CDR3 DNA is TGCAGTGCCGCGTACCGGGATCTAATATATTTT.

This clone has just one count. This rearrangement joins TRBV18 to TRBJ1-2; no definite D call. Trimming removed 2 bases at V and 4 bases at J, with 11 bases between. This CDR3 has 14 residues. In germline, CDR1 is KGHSH, CDR2 LQKENI. The CDR3 protein is CASSPVAQAYGYTF. The DNA for the CDR3 is TGTGCCAGCTCACCAGTAGCACAAGCCTATGGCTACACCTTC.

The J gene is TRBJ1-1, the V gene TRBV27, with 9 bases fitting TRBD1. Unmatched junction bases numbered 10, after V lost 8 bases and J lost 6 bases. The CDR3 is 14 amino acids. Germline V lookup: CDR1 MNHEY, CDR2 SMNVEV (reference sequence). In nucleotides, the CDR3 is TGTGCCAGCCGACACGGACAGGGGAGCGCTGAAGCTTTCTTT. Residues: CASRHGQGSAEAFF.

In this sample, this clone turned up once. The rearrangement uses TRBV28 and TRBJ1-2; maybe TRBD1 (5 bases). CDR1 and CDR2 from the germline V gene are MDHEN and SYDVKM. V was cut by 8 bases and J by 2 bases, with 15 bases left in between. This CDR3 is 14 amino acids long. In DNA, the CDR3 is TGTGCCAGCCCGAAGACAGAGGCAAACTATGGCTACACCTTC. It codes for CASPKTEANYGYTF.

The chain combines TRBV7-9 with TRBJ1-3; 10 bases line up with TRBD1. The CDR3 is 17 residues long. Germline V lookup: CDR1 SEHNR, CDR2 FQNEAQ (reference sequence). V lost 4 bases, J lost 4 bases, and 10 bases stayed unmatched. The CDR3 bases are TGTGCCAGCAGCTCACCTCCCGGGACAGGGGAAGGAAACACCATATATTTT. Its protein is CASSSPPGTGEGNTIYF.

The chain is built from TRBV19 and TRBJ2-1; TRBD1 aligns across 7 bases. The CDR3 sequence is 16 residues long. Per the germline V gene, CDR1 is LNHDA and CDR2 is SQIVND (reference sequence). The V and J ends lost 5 bases and 4 bases, in that order; junction bases with no gene match: 11. In DNA form, the CDR3 reads TGTGCCAGTAGTCTTCCGACAGGGAATGGGTACAATGAGCAGTTCTTC. Its protein is CASSLPTGNGYNEQFF.

This sequence joins TRBV27 and TRBJ2-2; 7 positions agree with TRBD1. Germline V CDR1 and CDR2: MNHEY, SMNVEV (reference sequence). The V segment lost 4 bases and the J segment 0 bases; nucleotides outside the gene matches: 5. The CDR3 has 16 residues. The CDR3 here is CASSSTGLANTGELFF. DNA for the CDR3: TGTGCCAGCAGTTCGACAGGGCTTGCGAACACCGGGGAGCTGTTTTTT.

This chain links TRBV7-2 with TRBJ2-7; possible D gene TRBD1, 7 bases. The CDR3 is 16 residues long. V lost 1 base and J lost 2, with 15 bases in between. Germline V gives CDR1 SGHTA, CDR2 FQGNSA. CDR3: CASSLVPGGSPYEQYF. CDR3 bases: TGTGCCAGCAGCTTAGTACCAGGGGGGTCCCCCTACGAGCAGTACTTC.

The CDR3 reads CASSFTGGRYNEQFF. The DNA for the CDR3 is TGTGCCAGCAGTTTTACGGGAGGCCGATACAATGAGCAGTTCTTC. The rearrangement links TRBV28 to TRBJ2-1, with TRBD2 identical over 7 bases. Germline V CDR1 and CDR2: MDHEN, SYDVKM. The CDR3 length is 15 residues. Trimming removed 3 bases from V and 4 bases from J; junction bases left unmatched: 6.

The V and J genes are TRBV5-4 and TRBJ2-2, with a possible D match to TRBD1 (5 bases). CDR1 and CDR2 (germline): SGHNT, YYREEE (reference sequence). Trimming took 0 bases from V and 2 from J, leaving 11 bases between them. The CDR3 loop spans 16 amino acids. The CDR3 DNA follows: TGTGCCAGCAGCTTGGTGGCAGGGCCCAACACCGGGGAGCTGTTTTTT. It is translated as CASSLVAGPNTGELFF.

The chain uses TRBV3-1 (or the pseudogene TRBV3-2) and TRBJ2-7, with unresolved D. The V end lost 4 bases, the J end lost 2 bases, and 12 bases lay between the germline ends. Germline loops: CDR1 LGHDT, CDR2 YNNKEL (reference sequence). The CDR3 spans 14 residues. In DNA, the CDR3 is TGTGCCAGCAGCCCCTATTATACCACCTACGAGCAGTACTTC. Protein sequence: CASSPYYTTYEQYF.

The chain uses TRBV7-6 and TRBJ2-1, with TRBD2 matching over 9 bases. The CDR3 contains 15 residues. Germline lookup yields CDR1 SGHVS and CDR2 FNYEAQ. Unmatched junction bases numbered 9, after V lost 5 bases and J lost 7 bases. CDR3 coding DNA: TGTGCCAGCAGCCCCATAGCGGGAGTTTGGAATGAGCAGTTCTTC. Its protein is CASSPIAGVWNEQFF.

This sequence joins TRBV7-9 and TRBJ2-7; maybe TRBD2 (6 bases). The CDR3 totals 13 residues. Deletions cut 5 bases from V and 2 bases from J, with 10 bases between. Looked up from germline, CDR1 is SEHNR and CDR2 is FQNEAQ (reference sequence). The CDR3 region has the DNA TGTGCCAGCAGCCCCGGGGGTACCTACGAGCAGTACTTC. This codes for CASSPGGTYEQYF.

This chain links TRBV30 with TRBJ2-5, with D possibly TRBD1 on 5 matching bases. CDR3 length: 12 amino acids. Trimming stripped 4 bases from V and 9 bases from J, with 15 bases between. CDR1 and CDR2 (germline): GTSNPN, SVGIG (reference sequence). CDR3 coding DNA: TGTGCCTGGAATACAGGCCAGTCGGCCCAGTACTTC. This gives the protein CAWNTGQSAQYF.

V is TRBV10-3 and J is TRBJ2-7; TRBD2 matches 9 bases. Germline V gene data show CDR1 as ENHRY and CDR2 as SYGVKD. V dropped 11 bases and J dropped 4; count of bases not matched to a gene: 9. This CDR3 has 13 residues. For the CDR3, the DNA is TGTGCCGTTGATAGCGGGAGTCGGTACGAGCAGTACTTC. This encodes CAVDSGSRYEQYF.